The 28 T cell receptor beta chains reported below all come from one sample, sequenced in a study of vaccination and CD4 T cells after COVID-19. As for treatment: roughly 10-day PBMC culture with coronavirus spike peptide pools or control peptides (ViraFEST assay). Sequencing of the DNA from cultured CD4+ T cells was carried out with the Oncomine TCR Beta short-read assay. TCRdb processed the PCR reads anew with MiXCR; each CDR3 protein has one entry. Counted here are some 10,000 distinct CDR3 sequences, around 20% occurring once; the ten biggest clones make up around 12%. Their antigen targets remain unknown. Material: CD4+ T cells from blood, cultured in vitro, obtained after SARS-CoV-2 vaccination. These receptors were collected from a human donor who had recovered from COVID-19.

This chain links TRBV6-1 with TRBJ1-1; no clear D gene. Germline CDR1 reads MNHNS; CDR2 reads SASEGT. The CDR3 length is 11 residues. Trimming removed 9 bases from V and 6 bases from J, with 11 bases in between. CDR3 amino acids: CASRVGPEAFF. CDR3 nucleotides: TGTGCCAGTCGGGTGGGCCCTGAAGCTTTCTTT.

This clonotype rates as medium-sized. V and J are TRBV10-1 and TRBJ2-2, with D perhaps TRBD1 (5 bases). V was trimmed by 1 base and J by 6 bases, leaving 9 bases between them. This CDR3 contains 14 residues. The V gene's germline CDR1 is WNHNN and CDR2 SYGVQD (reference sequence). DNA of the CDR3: TGCGCCAGCAGTGAGTTGTCAGGGTCCGGGGAGCTGTTTTTT. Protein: CASSELSGSGELFF.

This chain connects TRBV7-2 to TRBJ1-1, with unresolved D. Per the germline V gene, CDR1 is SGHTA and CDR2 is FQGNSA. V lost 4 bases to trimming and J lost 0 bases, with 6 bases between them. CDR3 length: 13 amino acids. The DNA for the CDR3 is TGTGCCAGCAGCTCTTCAGTGAACACTGAAGCTTTCTTT. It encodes CASSSSVNTEAFF.

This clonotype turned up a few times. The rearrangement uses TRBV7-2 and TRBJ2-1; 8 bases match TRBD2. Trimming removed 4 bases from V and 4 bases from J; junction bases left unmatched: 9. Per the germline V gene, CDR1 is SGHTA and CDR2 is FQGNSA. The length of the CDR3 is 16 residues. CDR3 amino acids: CASSSHTGGGYNEQFF. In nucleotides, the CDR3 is TGTGCCAGCAGCTCCCATACGGGAGGGGGTTACAATGAGCAGTTCTTC.

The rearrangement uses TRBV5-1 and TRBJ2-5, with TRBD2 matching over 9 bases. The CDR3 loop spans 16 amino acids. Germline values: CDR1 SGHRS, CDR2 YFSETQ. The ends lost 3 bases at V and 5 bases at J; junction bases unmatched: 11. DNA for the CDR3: TGCGCCAGCAGCTACGGACTAGCGATTCCCCGGGAGACCCAGTACTTC. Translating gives CASSYGLAIPRETQYF.

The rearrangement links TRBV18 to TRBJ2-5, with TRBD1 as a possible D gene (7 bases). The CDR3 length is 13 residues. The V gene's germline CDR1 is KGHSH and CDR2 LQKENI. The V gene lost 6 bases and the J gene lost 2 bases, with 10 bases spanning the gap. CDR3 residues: CASSRGQQETQYF. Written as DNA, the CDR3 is TGTGCCAGCTCGCGGGGACAGCAAGAGACCCAGTACTTC. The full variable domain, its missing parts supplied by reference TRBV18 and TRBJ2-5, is NAGVMQNPRHLVRRRGQEARLRCSPMKGHSHVYWYRQLPEEGLKFMVYLQKENIIDESGMPKERFSAEFPKEGPSILRIQQVVRGDSAAYFCASSRGQQETQYFGPGTRLLVL.

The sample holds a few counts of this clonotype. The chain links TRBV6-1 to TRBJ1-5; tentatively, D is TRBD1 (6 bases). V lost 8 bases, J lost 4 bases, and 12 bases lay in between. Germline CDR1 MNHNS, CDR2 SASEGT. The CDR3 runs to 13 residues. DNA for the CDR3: TGTGCCAGCCGACAGGCCGGGAATCAGCCCCAGCATTTT. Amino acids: CASRQAGNQPQHF.

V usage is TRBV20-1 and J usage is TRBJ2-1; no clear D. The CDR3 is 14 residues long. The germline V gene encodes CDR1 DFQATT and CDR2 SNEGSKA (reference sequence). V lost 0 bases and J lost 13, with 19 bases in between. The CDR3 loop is CSARDVRNLRPQFF. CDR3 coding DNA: TGCAGTGCTAGAGATGTTAGGAATCTAAGGCCTCAGTTCTTC.

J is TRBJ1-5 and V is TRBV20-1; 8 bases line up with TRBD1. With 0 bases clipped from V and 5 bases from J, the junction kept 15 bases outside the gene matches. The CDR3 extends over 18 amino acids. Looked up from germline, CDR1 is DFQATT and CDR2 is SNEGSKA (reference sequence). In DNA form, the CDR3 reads TGCAGTGCTAGAGATCGGGAGGTCAGGGGGCATAAGGATCAGCCCCAGCATTTT. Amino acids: CSARDREVRGHKDQPQHF.

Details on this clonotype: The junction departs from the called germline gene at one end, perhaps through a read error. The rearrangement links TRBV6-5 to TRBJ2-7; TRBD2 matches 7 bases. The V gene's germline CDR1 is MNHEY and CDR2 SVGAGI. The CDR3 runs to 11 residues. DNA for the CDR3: TGTGCCAGCAGTTTGGGAGGGGAGATGAACTTC. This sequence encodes CASSLGGEMNF.

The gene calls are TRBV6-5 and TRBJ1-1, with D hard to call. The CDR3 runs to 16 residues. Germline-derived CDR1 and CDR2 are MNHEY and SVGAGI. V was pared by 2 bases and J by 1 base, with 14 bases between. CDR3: CASSYGLGRENTEAFF. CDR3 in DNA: TGTGCCAGCAGTTACGGTCTTGGGAGAGAGAACACTGAAGCTTTCTTT.

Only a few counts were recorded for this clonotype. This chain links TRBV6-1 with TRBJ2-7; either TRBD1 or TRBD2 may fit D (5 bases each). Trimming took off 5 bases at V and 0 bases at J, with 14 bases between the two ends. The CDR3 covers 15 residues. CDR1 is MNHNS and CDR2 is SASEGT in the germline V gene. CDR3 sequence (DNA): TGTGCCAGCAGTACCCGGGACGGAGCCTCCTACGAGCAGTACTTC. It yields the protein CASSTRDGASYEQYF.

In nucleotides, the CDR3 is TGCAGTGTCACAAGTAGGGGGGCGTCCCCCAATGAGCAGTTCTTC. Translation gives CSVTSRGASPNEQFF. The rearrangement links TRBV20-1 to TRBJ2-1, with D perhaps matching TRBD1 or TRBD2 (6 bases each). The CDR3 consists of 15 residues. Trimming shortened V by 7 bases and J by 6 bases, and 22 bases separated the two germline ends. Germline loops: CDR1 DFQATT, CDR2 SNEGSKA (reference sequence).

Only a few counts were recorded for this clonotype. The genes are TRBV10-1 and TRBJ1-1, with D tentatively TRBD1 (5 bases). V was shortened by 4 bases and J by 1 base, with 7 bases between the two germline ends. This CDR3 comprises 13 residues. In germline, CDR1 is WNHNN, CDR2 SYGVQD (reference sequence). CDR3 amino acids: CASSGQQNTEAFF. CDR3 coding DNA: TGCGCCAGCAGTGGACAGCAGAACACTGAAGCTTTCTTT.

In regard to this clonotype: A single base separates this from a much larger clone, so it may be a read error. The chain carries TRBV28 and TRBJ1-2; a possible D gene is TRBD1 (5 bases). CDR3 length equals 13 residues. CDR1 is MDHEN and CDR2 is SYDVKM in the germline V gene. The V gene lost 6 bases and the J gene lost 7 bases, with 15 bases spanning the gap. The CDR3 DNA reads TGTGCCAGCAGACGCTCCCCCGGGGGTGGCTACACCTTC. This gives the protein CASRRSPGGGYTF.

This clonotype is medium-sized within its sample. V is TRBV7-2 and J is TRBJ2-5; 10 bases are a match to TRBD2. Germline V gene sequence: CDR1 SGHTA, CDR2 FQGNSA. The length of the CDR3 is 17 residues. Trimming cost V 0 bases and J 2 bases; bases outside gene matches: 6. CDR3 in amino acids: CASSLARTSGPQETQYF. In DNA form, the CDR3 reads TGTGCCAGCAGCTTAGCGCGGACTAGCGGCCCTCAAGAGACCCAGTACTTC. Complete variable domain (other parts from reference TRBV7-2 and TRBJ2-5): GAGVSQSPSNKVTEKGKDVELRCDPISGHTALYWYRQSLGQGLEFLIYFQGNSAPDKSGLPSDRFSAERTGGSVSTLTIQRTQQEDSAVYLCASSLARTSGPQETQYFGPGTRLLVL.

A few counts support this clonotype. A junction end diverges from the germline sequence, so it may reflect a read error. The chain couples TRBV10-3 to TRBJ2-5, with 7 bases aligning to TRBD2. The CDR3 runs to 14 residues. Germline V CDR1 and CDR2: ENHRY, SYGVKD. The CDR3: CAISEGTTQEAQYF. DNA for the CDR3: TGTGCCATCAGTGAGGGGACTACACAAGAGGCCCAGTACTTC.

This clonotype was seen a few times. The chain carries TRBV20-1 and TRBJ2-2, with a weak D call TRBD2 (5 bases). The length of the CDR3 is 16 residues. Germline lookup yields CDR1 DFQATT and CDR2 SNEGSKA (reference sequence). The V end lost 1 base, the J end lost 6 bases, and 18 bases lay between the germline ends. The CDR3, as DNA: TGCAGTGCTAGAGGCTTAAGGCGAGGGCCCGCCGGGGAGCTGTTTTTT. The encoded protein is CSARGLRRGPAGELFF.

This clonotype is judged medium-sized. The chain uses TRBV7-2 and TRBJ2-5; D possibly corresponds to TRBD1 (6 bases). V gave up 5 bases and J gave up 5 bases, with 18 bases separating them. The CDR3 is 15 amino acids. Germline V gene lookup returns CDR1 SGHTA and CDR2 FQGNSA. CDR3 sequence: CASSARVGTYETQYF. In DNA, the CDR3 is TGTGCCAGCAGCGCCCGGGTAGGGACATATGAGACCCAGTACTTC.

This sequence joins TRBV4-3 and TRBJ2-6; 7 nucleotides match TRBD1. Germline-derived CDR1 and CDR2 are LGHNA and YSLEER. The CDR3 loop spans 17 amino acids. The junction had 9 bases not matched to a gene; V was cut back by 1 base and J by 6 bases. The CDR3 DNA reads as TGCGCCAGCAGCCAAGTCCCAGGGGGTAGAAAGGCCAACGTCCTGACTTTC. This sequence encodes CASSQVPGGRKANVLTF.

CDR3 DNA sequence: TGTGCCAGCAGCTTGGGGGGAGGCGGGAGGTTGTACAATGAGCAGTTCTTC. Amino acids: CASSLGGGGRLYNEQFF. This chain uses TRBV5-6 with TRBJ2-1, with TRBD2 matching over 8 bases. Germline-derived CDR1 and CDR2 are SGHDT and YYEEEE. This CDR3 has 17 amino acids. With 0 bases clipped from V and 4 bases from J, the junction kept 9 bases outside the gene matches.

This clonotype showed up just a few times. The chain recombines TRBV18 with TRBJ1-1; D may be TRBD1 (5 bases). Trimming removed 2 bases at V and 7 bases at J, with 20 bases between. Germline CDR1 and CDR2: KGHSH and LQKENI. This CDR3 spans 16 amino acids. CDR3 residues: CASSPMGDLGRSEAFF. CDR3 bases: TGTGCCAGCTCACCAATGGGGGATCTGGGTAGAAGTGAAGCTTTCTTT.

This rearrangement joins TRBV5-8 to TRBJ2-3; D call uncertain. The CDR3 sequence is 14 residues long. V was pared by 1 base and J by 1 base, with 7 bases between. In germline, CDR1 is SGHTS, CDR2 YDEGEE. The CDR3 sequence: CASSLWQGTDTQYF. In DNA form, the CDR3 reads TGTGCCAGCAGCTTGTGGCAGGGCACAGATACGCAGTATTTT.

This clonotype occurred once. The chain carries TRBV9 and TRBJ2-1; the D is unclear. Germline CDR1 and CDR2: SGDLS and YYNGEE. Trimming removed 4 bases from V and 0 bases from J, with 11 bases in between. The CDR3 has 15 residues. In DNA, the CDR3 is TGTGCCAGCAGCCGAGCGAGCAGCTCCTACAATGAGCAGTTCTTC. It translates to CASSRASSSYNEQFF.

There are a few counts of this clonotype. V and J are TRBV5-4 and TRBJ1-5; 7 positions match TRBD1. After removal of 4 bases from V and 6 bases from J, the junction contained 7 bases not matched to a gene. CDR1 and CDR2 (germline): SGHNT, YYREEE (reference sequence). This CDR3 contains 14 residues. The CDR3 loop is CASSQGGVFQPQHF. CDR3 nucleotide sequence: TGTGCCAGCAGCCAGGGGGGGGTTTTTCAGCCCCAGCATTTT.

CDR3 in amino acids: CAGAQWAVNTIYF. DNA for the CDR3: TGTGCCGGAGCACAGTGGGCGGTAAACACCATATATTTT. This chain links TRBV7-9 with TRBJ1-3; D call uncertain. Germline V gene sequence: CDR1 SEHNR, CDR2 FQNEAQ (reference sequence). Trimming took off 11 bases at V and 6 bases at J, with 17 bases between the two ends. The CDR3 spans 13 residues.

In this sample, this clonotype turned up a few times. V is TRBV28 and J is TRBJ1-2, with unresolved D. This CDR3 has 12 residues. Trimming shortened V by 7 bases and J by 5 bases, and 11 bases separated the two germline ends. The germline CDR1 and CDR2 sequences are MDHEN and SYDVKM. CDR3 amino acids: CASTPAGYGYTF. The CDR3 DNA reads TGTGCCAGCACTCCGGCGGGGTATGGCTACACCTTC.

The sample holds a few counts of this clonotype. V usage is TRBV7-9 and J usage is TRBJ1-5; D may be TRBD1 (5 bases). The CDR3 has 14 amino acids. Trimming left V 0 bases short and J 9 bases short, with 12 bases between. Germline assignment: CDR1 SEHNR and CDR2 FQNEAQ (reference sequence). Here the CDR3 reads CASSLAPGGLPQHF. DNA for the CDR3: TGTGCCAGCAGCTTAGCGCCGGGGGGACTGCCCCAGCATTTT.